A selection of T cell receptor beta chains follows, all from one sample in a study of T-cell reconstitution after alpha-beta-depleted transplantation in children. MiXCR, applied by TCRdb to the PCR reads, yields one record per CDR3 protein. The sample lists some 140,000 distinct CDR3 sequences; 8.5% to 10% were seen once. Sequences were derived from PBMCs, mostly from graft donor cells, sampled 180 days after TCRalphabeta/CD19-depleted stem cell transplant. The receptors shown here come from a girl under three years old who had a stem cell transplant for combined immunodeficiency, so the T cells may come from the graft donor. The CDR3 runs from the conserved cysteine through the conserved F or W.

TRBV12-3/TRBV12-4,TRBJ2-3,CASSTSGRAGTDTQYF
TRBV29-1,TRBJ2-7,CSVRDRDFSEQYF
TRBV27,TRBJ2-2,CASSGRDRGLGTGELFF
TRBV18,TRBJ2-1,CASSALGTNNEQFF
TRBV5-1,TRBJ2-7,CASSFFARGGFYEQYF
TRBV11-1,TRBJ2-5,CASSPGGPPTQYF
TRBV5-8,TRBJ2-7,CASSLFRDYEQYF
TRBV30,TRBJ1-2,CALQSNYGYTF
TRBV12-3/TRBV12-4,TRBJ2-2,CASSLKGRTGGELFF
TRBV10-3,TRBJ2-3,CATGTSGGEDTQYF
TRBV12-3/TRBV12-4,TRBJ1-2,CASRGTGHYGYTF
TRBV29-1,TRBJ1-2,CSIGGQPNYGYTF
TRBV12-3/TRBV12-4,TRBJ2-7,CASSSGRGFHEQYF
TRBV6-5,TRBJ2-3,CAGGAGGRPSTDTQYF
TRBV20-1,TRBJ2-3,CSARDLFRKGVTDTQYF
TRBV11-2,TRBJ2-3,CASSPTRTVTDTQYF
TRBV7-2,TRBJ1-3,CASSQYRGASGNTIYF
TRBV4-3,TRBJ2-6,CASSQYSGANVLTF
TRBV28,TRBJ2-1,CASSFPRGLSYNEQFF
TRBV12-3/TRBV12-4,TRBJ1-3,CASRTGGYGNTIYF
TRBV3-1,TRBJ1-1,CASSQASTGKTEAFF
TRBV24-1,TRBJ2-1,CATSTRRGAYNEQFF
TRBV5-4,TRBJ2-7,CASSFRGPGQGAVAYEQYF
TRBV12-3/TRBV12-4,TRBJ1-2,CASTKTRYGYTF
TRBV11-2,TRBJ2-2,CASSLESWGTVNTGELFF
TRBV24-1,TRBJ1-1,CATSDSSRSGVAFF
TRBV7-6,TRBJ2-5,CASSWEGETQYF
TRBV12-3/TRBV12-4,TRBJ1-1,CASSLAGYTEAFF
TRBV12-3/TRBV12-4,TRBJ1-5,CASSRASETQHF
TRBV7-2,TRBJ1-2,CASSLTGVIYGYTF
TRBV12-3/TRBV12-4,TRBJ1-5,CASSRQASNQPQHF
TRBV12-3/TRBV12-4,TRBJ1-5,CASTGDDSNQPQHF
TRBV4-3,TRBJ1-1,CASSQSSRGLNTEAFF
TRBV2,TRBJ2-3,CASSVAGQGLLSTDTQYF
TRBV18,TRBJ2-3,CASSLTGMDTQYF
TRBV18,TRBJ1-3,CASSPLSSRSQVGNTIYF
TRBV7-8,TRBJ2-2,CASFPDRASTGELFF